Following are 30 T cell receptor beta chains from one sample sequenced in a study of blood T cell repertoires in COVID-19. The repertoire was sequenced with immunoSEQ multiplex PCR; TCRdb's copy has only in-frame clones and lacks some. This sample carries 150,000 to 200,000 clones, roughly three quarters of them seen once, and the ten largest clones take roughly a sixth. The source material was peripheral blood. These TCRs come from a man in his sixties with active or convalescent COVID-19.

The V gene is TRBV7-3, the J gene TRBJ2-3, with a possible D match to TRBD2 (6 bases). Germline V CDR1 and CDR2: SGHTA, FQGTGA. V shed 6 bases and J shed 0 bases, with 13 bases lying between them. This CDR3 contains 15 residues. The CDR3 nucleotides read TGTGCCAGCAGTCGAAGCGGGTTCAGCACAGATACGCAGTATTTT. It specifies CASSRSGFSTDTQYF.

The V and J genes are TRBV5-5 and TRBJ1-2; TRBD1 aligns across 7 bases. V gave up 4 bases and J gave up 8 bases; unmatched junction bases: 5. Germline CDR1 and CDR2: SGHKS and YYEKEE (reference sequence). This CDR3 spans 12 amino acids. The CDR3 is CASSTQGGGYTF. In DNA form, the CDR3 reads TGTGCCAGCAGCACCCAGGGGGGCGGCTACACCTTC.

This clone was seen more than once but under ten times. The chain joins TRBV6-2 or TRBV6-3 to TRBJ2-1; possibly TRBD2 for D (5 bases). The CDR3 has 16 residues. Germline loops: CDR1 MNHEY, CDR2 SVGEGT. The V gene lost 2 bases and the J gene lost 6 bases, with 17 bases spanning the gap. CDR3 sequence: CASSYEAVPSGNEQFF. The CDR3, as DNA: TGTGCCAGCAGTTACGAAGCGGTGCCCTCGGGCAATGAGCAGTTCTTC.

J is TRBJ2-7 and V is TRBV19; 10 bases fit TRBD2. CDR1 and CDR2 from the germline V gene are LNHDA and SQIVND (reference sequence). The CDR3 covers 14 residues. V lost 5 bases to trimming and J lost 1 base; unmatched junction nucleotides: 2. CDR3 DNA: TGTGCCAGTAGTCGGACTAGCGGTTCCTACGAGCAGTACTTC. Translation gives CASSRTSGSYEQYF.

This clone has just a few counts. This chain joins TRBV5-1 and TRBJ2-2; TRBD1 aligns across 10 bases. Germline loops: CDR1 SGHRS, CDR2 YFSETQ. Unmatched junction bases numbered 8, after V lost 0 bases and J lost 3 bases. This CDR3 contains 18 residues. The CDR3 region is CASSLVPPGTGDTGELFF. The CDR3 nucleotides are TGCGCCAGCAGCTTGGTTCCCCCCGGGACAGGGGACACCGGGGAGCTGTTTTTT.

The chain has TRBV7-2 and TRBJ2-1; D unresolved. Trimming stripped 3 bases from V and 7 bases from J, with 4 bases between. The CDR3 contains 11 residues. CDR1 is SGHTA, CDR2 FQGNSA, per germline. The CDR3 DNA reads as TGTGCCAGCAGCTTTTTAAATGAGCAGTTCTTC. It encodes CASSFLNEQFF.

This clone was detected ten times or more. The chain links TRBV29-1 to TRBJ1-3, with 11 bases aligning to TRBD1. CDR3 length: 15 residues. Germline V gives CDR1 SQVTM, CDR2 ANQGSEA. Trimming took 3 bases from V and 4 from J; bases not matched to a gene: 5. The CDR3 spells CSVDRGTGGGNTIYF. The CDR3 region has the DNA TGCAGCGTTGATCGTGGGACAGGGGGAGGAAACACCATATATTTT.

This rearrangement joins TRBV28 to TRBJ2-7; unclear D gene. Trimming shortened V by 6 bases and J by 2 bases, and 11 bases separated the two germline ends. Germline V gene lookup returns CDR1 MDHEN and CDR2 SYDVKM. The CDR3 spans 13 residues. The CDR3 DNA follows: TGTGCCAGCAGCCGACTGGAACCCTACGAGCAGTACTTC. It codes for CASSRLEPYEQYF.

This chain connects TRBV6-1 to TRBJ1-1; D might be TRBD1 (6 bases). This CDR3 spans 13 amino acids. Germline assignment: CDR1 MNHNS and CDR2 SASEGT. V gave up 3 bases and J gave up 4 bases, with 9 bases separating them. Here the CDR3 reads CASSDTGFTEAFF. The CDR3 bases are TGTGCCAGCAGTGATACAGGGTTCACTGAAGCTTTCTTT.

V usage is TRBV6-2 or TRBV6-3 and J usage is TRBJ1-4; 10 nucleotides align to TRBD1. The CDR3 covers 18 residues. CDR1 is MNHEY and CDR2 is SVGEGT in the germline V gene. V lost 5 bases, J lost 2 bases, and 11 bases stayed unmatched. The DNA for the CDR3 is TGTGCCAGCAGTCCCTGGACAGGGGGACGATCGACTAATGAAAAACTGTTTTTT. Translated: CASSPWTGGRSTNEKLFF.

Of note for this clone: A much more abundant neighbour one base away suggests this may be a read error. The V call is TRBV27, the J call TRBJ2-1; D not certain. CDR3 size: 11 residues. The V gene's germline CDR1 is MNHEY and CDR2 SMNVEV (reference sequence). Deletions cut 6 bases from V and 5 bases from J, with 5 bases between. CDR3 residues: CASSLHNEQFF. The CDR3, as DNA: TGTGCCAGCAGCCTACACAATGAGCAGTTCTTC.

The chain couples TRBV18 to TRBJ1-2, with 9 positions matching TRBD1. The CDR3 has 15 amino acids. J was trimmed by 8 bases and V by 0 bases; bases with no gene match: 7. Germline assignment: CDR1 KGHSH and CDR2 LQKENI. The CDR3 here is CASSPPGQGLRGYTF. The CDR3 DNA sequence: TGTGCCAGCTCACCACCGGGACAGGGCCTCCGAGGCTACACCTTC.

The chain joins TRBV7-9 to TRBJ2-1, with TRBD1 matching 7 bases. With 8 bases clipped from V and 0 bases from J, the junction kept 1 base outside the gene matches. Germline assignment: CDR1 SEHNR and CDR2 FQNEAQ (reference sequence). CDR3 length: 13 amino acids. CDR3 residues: CASYRGSYNEQFF. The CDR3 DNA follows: TGTGCCAGCTACAGGGGCTCCTACAATGAGCAGTTCTTC.

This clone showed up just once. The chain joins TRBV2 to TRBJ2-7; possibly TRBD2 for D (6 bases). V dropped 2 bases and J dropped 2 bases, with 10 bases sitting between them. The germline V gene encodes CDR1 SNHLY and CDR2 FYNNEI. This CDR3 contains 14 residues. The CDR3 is CASSEFGGTYEQYF. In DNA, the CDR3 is TGTGCCAGCAGTGAATTTGGAGGGACCTACGAGCAGTACTTC.

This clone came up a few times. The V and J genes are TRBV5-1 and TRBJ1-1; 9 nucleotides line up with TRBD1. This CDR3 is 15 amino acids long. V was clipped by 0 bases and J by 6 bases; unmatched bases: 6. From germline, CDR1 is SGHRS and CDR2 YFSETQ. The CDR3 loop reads CASSLGRGQGAEAFF. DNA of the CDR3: TGCGCCAGCAGCTTGGGCCGGGGACAGGGAGCTGAAGCTTTCTTT.

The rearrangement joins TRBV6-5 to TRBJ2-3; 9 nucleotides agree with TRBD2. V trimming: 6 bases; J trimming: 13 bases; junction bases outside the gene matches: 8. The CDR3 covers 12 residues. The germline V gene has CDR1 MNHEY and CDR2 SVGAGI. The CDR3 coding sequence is TGTGCCAGCAGCTCCGGGACTAGCATAGAGTATTTT. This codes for CASSSGTSIEYF.

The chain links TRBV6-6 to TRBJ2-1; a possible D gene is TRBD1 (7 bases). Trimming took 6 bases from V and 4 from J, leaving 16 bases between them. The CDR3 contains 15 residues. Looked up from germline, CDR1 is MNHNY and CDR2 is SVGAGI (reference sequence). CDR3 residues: CASSYQGGLYNEQFF. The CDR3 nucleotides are TGTGCCAGCAGCTACCAGGGGGGACTTTACAATGAGCAGTTCTTC.

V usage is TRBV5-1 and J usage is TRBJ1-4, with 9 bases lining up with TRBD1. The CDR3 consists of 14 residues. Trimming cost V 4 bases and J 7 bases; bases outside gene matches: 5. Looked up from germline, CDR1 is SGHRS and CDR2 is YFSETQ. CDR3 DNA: TGCGCCAGCAGCGGGACAGGGTTAGGTGAAAAACTGTTTTTT. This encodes CASSGTGLGEKLFF. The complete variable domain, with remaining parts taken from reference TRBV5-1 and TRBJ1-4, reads KAGVTQTPRYLIKTRGQQVTLSCSPISGHRSVSWYQQTPGQGLQFLFEYFSETQRNKGNFPGRFSGRQFSNSRSEMNVSTLELGDSALYLCASSGTGLGEKLFFGSGTQLSVL.

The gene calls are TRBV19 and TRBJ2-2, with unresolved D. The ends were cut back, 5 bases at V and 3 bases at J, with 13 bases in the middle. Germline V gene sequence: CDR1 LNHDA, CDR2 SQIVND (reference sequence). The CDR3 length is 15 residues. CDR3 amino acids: CASSRQATYTGELFF. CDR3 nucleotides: TGTGCCAGTAGTCGGCAGGCCACGTACACCGGGGAGCTGTTTTTT.

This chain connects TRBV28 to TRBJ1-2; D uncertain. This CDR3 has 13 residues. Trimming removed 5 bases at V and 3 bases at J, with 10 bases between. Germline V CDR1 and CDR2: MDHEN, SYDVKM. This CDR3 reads CASSQPQDYGYTF. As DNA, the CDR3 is TGTGCCAGCAGTCAACCTCAGGACTATGGCTACACCTTC.

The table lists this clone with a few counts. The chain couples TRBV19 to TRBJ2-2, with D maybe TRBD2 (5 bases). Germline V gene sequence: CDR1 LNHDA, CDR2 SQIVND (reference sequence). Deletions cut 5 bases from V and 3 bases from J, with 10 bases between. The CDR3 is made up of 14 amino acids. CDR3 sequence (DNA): TGTGCCAGTAGTCCCCCGGGGTACACCGGGGAGCTGTTTTTT. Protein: CASSPPGYTGELFF.

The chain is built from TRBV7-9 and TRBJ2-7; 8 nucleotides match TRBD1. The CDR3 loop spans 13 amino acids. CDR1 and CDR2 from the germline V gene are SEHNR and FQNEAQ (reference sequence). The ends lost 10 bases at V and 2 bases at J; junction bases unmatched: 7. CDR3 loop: CATGAGGPYEQYF. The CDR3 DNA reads TGTGCCACCGGGGCAGGGGGCCCCTACGAGCAGTACTTC.

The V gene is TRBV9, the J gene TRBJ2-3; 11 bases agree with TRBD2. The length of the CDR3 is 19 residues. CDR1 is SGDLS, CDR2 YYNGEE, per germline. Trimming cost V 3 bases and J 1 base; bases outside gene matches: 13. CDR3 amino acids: CASSASTPTSGIGTDTQYF. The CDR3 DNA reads TGTGCCAGCAGCGCCTCAACACCGACTAGCGGGATCGGCACAGATACGCAGTATTTT.

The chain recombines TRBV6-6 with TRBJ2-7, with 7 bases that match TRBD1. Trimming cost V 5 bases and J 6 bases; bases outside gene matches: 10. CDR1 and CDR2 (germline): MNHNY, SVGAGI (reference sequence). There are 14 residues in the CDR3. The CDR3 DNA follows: TGTGCCAGCAGTAACACGGGACAGCTTTCCGAGCAGTACTTC. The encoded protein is CASSNTGQLSEQYF.

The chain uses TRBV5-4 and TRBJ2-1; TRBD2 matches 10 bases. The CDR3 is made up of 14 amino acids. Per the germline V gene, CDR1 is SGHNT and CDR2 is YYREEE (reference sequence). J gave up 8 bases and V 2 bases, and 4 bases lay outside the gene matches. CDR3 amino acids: CASSLRTSGDEQFF. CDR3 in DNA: TGTGCCAGCAGCTTACGGACTAGCGGCGATGAGCAGTTCTTC.

The CDR3 reads CASQYTSGQGDIQYF. CDR3 DNA sequence: TGTGCCAGCCAATACACCTCTGGGCAGGGGGACATTCAGTACTTC. The chain joins TRBV6-5 to TRBJ2-4; 7 positions match TRBD1. With 8 bases clipped from V and 8 bases from J, the junction kept 15 bases outside the gene matches. CDR1 MNHEY and CDR2 SVGAGI come from the germline V gene. This CDR3 spans 15 amino acids.

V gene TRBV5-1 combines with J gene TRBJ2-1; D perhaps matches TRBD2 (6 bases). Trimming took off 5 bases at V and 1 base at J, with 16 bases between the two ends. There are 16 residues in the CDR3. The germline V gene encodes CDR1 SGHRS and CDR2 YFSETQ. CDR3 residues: CASSPAKAGSYNEQFF. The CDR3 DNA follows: TGCGCCAGCAGTCCCGCGAAAGCGGGTTCCTACAATGAGCAGTTCTTC.

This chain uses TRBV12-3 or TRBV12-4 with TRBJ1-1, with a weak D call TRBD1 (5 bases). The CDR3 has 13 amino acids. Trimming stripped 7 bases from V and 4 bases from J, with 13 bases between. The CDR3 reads CASTDRGGTEAFF. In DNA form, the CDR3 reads TGTGCCAGCACCGACCGGGGGGGCACTGAAGCTTTCTTT.

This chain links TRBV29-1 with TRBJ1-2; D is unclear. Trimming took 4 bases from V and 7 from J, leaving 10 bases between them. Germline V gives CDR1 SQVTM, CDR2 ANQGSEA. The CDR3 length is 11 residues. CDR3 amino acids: CSVGSRGGYTF. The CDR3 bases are TGCAGCGTTGGGAGCCGGGGTGGCTACACCTTC.

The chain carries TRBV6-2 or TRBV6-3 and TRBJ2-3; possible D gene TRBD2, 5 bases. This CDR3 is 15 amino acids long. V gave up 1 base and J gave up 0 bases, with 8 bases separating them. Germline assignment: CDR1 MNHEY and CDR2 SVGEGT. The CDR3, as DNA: TGTGCCAGCAGTTACTGGCGGGCTAGCACAGATACGCAGTATTTT. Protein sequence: CASSYWRASTDTQYF.